This T cell receptor beta chain was recovered during a study of patients and donors after allogeneic stem cell transplantation. The germline V and J ends were trimmed by 4 bases and 2 bases, with 11 bases remaining between them. The germline V gene encodes CDR1 SGHRS and CDR2 YFSETQ. This CDR3 is built from 14 residues. TCRdb recomputed calls from the RT-PCR reads with MiXCR, one row per CDR3 protein. The top ten hold 9.5% to 13% of the sample, which has approximately 220,000 distinct CDR3 sequences, around two fifths seen once. This clonotype was sampled from a human donor who was either an allogeneic HSCT recipient or a stem cell or donor lymphocyte infusion donor (not recorded which). It is not recorded whose cells these are; they may come from a transplant donor. The chain uses TRBV5-1 and TRBJ2-3; D is ambiguous. The sample comprised blood, either unsorted or a sorted T cell fraction (not recorded which). Here the CDR3 DNA reads TGCGCCAGCAGCCAAAAGACGGTCACAGATACGCAGTATTTT. Encoded protein: CASSQKTVTDTQYF.